These 9 T cell receptor beta chains came from one sample sequenced in a study of blood T cell repertoires in COVID-19. Sequencing used immunoSEQ multiplex PCR; TCRdb keeps in-frame clones, though not all of them. The table has about 100,000 clones, approximately 83% seen once. Sequenced material: PBMCs or T cells enriched from blood (not recorded which). These receptors were obtained from a woman aged 45 to 65 who had recovered from COVID-19.

This chain links TRBV19 with TRBJ2-2; D is unclear. V lost 7 bases and J 3 bases, leaving 12 bases between the germline ends. CDR3 size: 14 residues. Germline assignment: CDR1 LNHDA and CDR2 SQIVND (reference sequence). CDR3 sequence reads: CASTHRPYTGELFF. In DNA form, the CDR3 reads TGTGCCAGTACCCACAGACCTTACACCGGGGAGCTGTTTTTT. Based on the CDR3 plus reference TRBV19 and TRBJ2-2, the full variable domain is DGGITQSPKYLFRKEGQNVTLSCEQNLNHDAMYWYRQDPGQGLRLIYYSQIVNDFQKGDIAEGYSVSREKKESFPLTVTSAQKNPTAFYLCASTHRPYTGELFFGEGSRLTVL.

This clone is medium-sized within its sample. This chain joins TRBV4-1 and TRBJ1-2, with D maybe TRBD1 (5 bases). The CDR3 runs 15 residues. Germline CDR1 MGHRA, CDR2 YSYEKL. The V gene lost 1 base and the J gene lost 4 bases, with 13 bases spanning the gap. CDR3 sequence: CASSQVRGTSYGYTF. The CDR3 DNA follows: TGCGCCAGCAGCCAAGTGCGCGGGACCAGCTATGGCTACACCTTC.

This chain connects TRBV6-5 to TRBJ1-1; no reliable D call. Germline V lookup: CDR1 MNHEY, CDR2 SVGAGI. There are 12 residues in the CDR3. V dropped 5 bases and J dropped 7 bases, with 11 bases sitting between them. The CDR3 bases are TGTGCCAGCAGTCGCGGTCGGAATGAAGCTTTCTTT. This translates into CASSRGRNEAFF.

The V and J genes are TRBV19 and TRBJ2-1, with TRBD2 identical over 12 bases. The CDR3 is 15 residues long. Per germline, CDR1 LNHDA and CDR2 SQIVND (reference sequence). V shed 4 bases and J 3 bases; nucleotides not matched to a gene: 1. CDR3 sequence: CASSRTSGDYNEQFF. CDR3 in DNA: TGTGCCAGTAGTAGGACTAGCGGGGACTACAATGAGCAGTTCTTC. Based on the CDR3 plus reference TRBV19 and TRBJ2-1, the full variable domain is DGGITQSPKYLFRKEGQNVTLSCEQNLNHDAMYWYRQDPGQGLRLIYYSQIVNDFQKGDIAEGYSVSREKKESFPLTVTSAQKNPTAFYLCASSRTSGDYNEQFFGPGTRLTVL.

The rearrangement joins TRBV18 to TRBJ2-1; no clear D. CDR1 and CDR2 from the germline V gene are KGHSH and LQKENI. V was shortened by 2 bases and J by 8 bases, with 16 bases between the two germline ends. CDR3 size: 15 residues. The CDR3 DNA is TGTGCCAGCTCACCAGGCCTAGTGTTGCGCGATGAGCAGTTCTTC. This codes for CASSPGLVLRDEQFF.

The rearrangement uses TRBV30 and TRBJ2-1; D gene uncertain. CDR1 and CDR2 from the germline V gene are GTSNPN and SVGIG (reference sequence). This CDR3 has 15 amino acids. V dropped 0 bases and J dropped 0 bases, with 9 bases sitting between them. In DNA, the CDR3 is TGTGCCTGGAGTGTACTCACTGGCTCCTACAATGAGCAGTTCTTC. Translation: CAWSVLTGSYNEQFF.

The chain carries TRBV11-2 and TRBJ2-1, with unresolved D. The V end was cut by 3 bases, the J end by 6 bases, with 9 bases between. The CDR3 is 13 residues long. CDR1 and CDR2 from the germline V gene are SGHAT and FQNNGV. Written as DNA, the CDR3 is TGTGCCAGCAGCTTCCAGGCTGGCAATGAGCAGTTCTTC. Encoded protein: CASSFQAGNEQFF.

This chain uses TRBV5-1 with TRBJ1-4; TRBD1 aligns across 8 bases. Germline CDR1 is SGHRS and CDR2 is YFSETQ. V lost 2 bases to trimming and J lost 8 bases; unmatched junction nucleotides: 5. The CDR3 sequence is 14 residues long. The CDR3 reads CASSFGQGNEKLFF. In nucleotides, the CDR3 is TGCGCCAGCAGCTTTGGACAGGGAAACGAAAAACTGTTTTTT.

V is TRBV30 and J is TRBJ1-1, with D unresolved. The CDR3 spans 11 residues. The V gene's germline CDR1 is GTSNPN and CDR2 SVGIG (reference sequence). Trimming left V 5 bases short and J 5 bases short, with 9 bases between. The CDR3 region has the DNA TGTGCCTGGGCGGAGAGGACTGAAGCTTTCTTT. As protein: CAWAERTEAFF.